This T cell receptor (beta chain) was observed in a study of glioma-infiltrating T cells. V dropped 4 bases and J dropped 1 base, with 13 bases sitting between them. From germline, CDR1 is SGHVS and CDR2 FQNEAQ. CDR3 length equals 15 residues. The iRepertoire nested amplicon-rescue multiplex PCR amplified TCR alpha and beta CDR3s from RNA. TCRdb independently ran MiXCR on the multiplex PCR reads; one entry per CDR3 protein. Found here are fewer than 500,000 distinct CDR3 sequences, around 38% of them singletons; the top ten hold about 12%. Sequencing was performed on glioma tissue, nonneoplastic brain tissue, or PBMCs (not recorded which). This receptor was obtained from a human donor with low-grade glioma or glioblastoma, undergoing nonglioma brain surgery, or in good health (not recorded which). The chain couples TRBV7-8 to TRBJ1-1, with no clear D. In nucleotides, the CDR3 is TGTGCCAGCAGCTCCCGGAGGCATTCGAACACTGAAGCTTTCTTT. Encoded protein: CASSSRRHSNTEAFF.